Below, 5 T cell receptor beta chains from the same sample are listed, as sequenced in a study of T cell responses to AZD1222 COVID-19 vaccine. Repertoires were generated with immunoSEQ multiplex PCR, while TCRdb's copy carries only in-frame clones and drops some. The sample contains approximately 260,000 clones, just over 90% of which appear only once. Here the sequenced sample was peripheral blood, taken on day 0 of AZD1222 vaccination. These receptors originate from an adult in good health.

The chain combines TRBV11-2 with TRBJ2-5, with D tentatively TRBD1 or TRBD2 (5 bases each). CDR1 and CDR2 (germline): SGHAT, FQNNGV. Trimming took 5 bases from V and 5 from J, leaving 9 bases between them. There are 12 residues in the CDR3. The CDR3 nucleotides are TGTGCCAGCAGCCAAGGGGACGAGACCCAGTACTTC. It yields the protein CASSQGDETQYF.

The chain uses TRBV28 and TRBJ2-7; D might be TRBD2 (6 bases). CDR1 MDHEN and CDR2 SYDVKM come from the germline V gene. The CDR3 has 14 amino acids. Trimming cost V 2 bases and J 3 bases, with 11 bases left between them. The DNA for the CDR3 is TGTGCCAGCAGTTTACGGGAGTCGGTCTACGAGCAGTACTTC. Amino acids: CASSLRESVYEQYF.

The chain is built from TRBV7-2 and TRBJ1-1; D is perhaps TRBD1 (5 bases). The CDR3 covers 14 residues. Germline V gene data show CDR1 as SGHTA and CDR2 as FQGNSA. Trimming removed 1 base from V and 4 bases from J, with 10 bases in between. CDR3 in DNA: TGTGCCAGCAGCTTAGTTGGGGGGAGCACTGAAGCTTTCTTT. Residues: CASSLVGGSTEAFF.

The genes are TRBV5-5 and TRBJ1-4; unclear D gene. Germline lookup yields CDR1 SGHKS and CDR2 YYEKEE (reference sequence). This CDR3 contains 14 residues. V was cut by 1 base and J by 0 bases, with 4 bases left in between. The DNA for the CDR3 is TGTGCCAGCAGCTTGACTCCAACTAATGAAAAACTGTTTTTT. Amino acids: CASSLTPTNEKLFF.

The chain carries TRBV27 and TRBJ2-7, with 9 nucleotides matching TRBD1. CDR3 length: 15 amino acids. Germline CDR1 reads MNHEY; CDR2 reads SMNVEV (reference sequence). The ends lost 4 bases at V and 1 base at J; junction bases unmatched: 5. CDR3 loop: CASSSGTGKSYEQYF. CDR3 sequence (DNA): TGTGCCAGCAGTTCCGGGACAGGGAAATCCTACGAGCAGTACTTC.